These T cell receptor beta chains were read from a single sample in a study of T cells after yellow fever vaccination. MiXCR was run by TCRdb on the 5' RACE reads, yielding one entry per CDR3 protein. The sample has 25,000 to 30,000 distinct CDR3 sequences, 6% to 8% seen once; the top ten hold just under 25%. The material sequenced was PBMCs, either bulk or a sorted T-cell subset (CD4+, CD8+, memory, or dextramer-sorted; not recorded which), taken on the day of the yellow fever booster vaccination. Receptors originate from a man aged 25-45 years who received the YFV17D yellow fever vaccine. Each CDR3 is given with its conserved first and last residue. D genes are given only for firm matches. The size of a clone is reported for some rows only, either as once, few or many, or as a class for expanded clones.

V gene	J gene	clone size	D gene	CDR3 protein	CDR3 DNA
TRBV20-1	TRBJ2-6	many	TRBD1	CSATKDRGVLTGANVLTF	TGCAGTGCTACTAAGGACAGGGGGGTACTCACTGGGGCCAACGTCCTGACTTTC
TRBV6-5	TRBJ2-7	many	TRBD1	CASRPFDRGHYEQYF	TGTGCCAGCAGACCCTTCGACAGGGGGCACTACGAGCAGTACTTC
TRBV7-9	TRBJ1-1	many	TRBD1	CASSFQGEPEAFF	TGTGCCAGCAGCTTCCAGGGGGAACCTGAAGCTTTCTTT
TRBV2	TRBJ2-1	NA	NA	CASTQEGDNEQFF	TGTGCCAGCACCCAGGAGGGGGACAATGAGCAGTTCTTC
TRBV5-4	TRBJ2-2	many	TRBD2	CAFNGGGHAGELFF	TGTGCCTTCAACGGGGGGGGCCACGCCGGGGAGCTGTTTTTT
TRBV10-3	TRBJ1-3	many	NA	CAIGPEDRGNTIYF	TGTGCCATTGGACCCGAGGATCGCGGAAACACCATATATTTT
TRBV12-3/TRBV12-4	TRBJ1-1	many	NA	CASSLVPWGGTEAFF	TGTGCCAGCAGTTTAGTCCCCTGGGGTGGCACTGAAGCTTTCTTT
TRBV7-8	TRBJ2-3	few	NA	CASSLLAVVGDTQYF	TGTGCCAGCAGCCTCCTGGCGGTAGTAGGGGATACGCAGTATTTT
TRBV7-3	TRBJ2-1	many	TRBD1	CASSSTGGFEQFF	TGTGCCAGCAGCTCGACAGGGGGCTTTGAGCAGTTCTTC
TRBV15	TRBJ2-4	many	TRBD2	CATSRAVLAGKNIQYF	TGTGCCACCAGCAGAGCTGTTCTAGCGGGGAAAAACATTCAGTACTTC
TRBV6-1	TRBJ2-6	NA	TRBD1	CASRSGQGWYANVLTF	TGTGCCAGCAGATCGGGACAGGGGTGGTATGCCAACGTCCTGACTTTC
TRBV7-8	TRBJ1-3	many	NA	CASSTLQGATGNTIYF	TGTGCCAGCAGCACCTTACAGGGAGCCACTGGAAACACCATATATTTT
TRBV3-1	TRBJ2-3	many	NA	CASSASVAPDTQYF	TGTGCCAGCAGCGCCAGCGTTGCTCCAGATACGCAGTATTTT
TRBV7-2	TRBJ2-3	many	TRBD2	CASSQTSGAPTDTQYF	TGTGCCAGCAGCCAGACTAGCGGAGCTCCCACAGATACGCAGTATTTT
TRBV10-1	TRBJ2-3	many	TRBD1	CASRPGQGSDTQYF	TGCGCCAGCAGGCCGGGACAGGGTTCAGATACGCAGTATTTT
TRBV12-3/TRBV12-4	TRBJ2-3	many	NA	CASSLGRGGGDTQYF	TGTGCCAGCAGTTTAGGTCGGGGCGGCGGTGATACGCAGTATTTT
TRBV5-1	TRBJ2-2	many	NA	CASSLVGYYTGELFF	TGCGCCAGCAGCTTGGTCGGCTACTACACCGGGGAGCTGTTTTTT
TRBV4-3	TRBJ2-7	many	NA	CASSQDGGPYEQYF	TGCGCCAGCAGCCAAGACGGAGGCCCTTACGAGCAGTACTTC
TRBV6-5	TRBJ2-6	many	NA	CASSPELAGANVLTF	TGTGCCAGCAGCCCGGAACTGGCTGGGGCCAACGTCCTGACTTTC
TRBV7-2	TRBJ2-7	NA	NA	CASSLALEQYF	TGTGCCAGCAGCTTAGCTCTCGAGCAGTACTTC
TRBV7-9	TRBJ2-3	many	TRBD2	CASSFRLADTDTQYF	TGTGCCAGCAGCTTCAGACTAGCGGACACAGATACGCAGTATTTT
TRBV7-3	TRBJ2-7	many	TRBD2	CASTASGSYEQYF	TGTGCCAGCACCGCTAGCGGCTCCTACGAGCAGTACTTC
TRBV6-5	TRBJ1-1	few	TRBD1	CASRGGDRGRAFF	TGTGCCAGCAGGGGGGGGGACAGGGGCCGCGCTTTCTTT
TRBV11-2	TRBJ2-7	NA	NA	CASSLDRQSYEQYF	TGTGCCAGCAGCTTAGATCGACAGTCCTACGAGCAGTACTTC
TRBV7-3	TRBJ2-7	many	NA	CASSFNEGRTYEQYF	TGTGCCAGCAGCTTTAATGAAGGGAGGACCTACGAGCAGTACTTC
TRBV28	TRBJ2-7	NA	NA	CASSYGSYEQYF	TGTGCCAGCAGTTACGGATCCTACGAGCAGTACTTC
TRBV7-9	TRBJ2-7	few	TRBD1	CASSLAGQGYEQYF	TGTGCCAGCAGCTTAGCGGGACAGGGCTACGAGCAGTACTTC
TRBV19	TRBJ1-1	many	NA	CASTRRAVSEAFF	TGTGCCAGTACGAGGCGAGCTGTCAGTGAAGCTTTCTTT
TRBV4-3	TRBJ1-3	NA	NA	CDSSQDYGSRGNTIYF	TGCGACAGCAGCCAAGATTATGGAAGCAGAGGTAACACCATATATTTT
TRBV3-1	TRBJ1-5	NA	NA	CTFCPQGNQPQHF	TGTACCTTCTGTCCCCAGGGCAATCAGCCCCAGCATTTT
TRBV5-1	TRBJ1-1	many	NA	CASSTEGGVIPEAFF	TGCGCCAGCAGCACGGAGGGGGGAGTGATCCCTGAAGCTTTCTTT